This TCR beta chain was identified during a study of blood T cell repertoires in COVID-19. Study as a whole: Italy, Spain and the United States were the sources of the convalescent and acute COVID-19 samples. Sources were T cells, B-cell-depleted T cells, or PBMCs; the material itself was cDNA or gDNA.

Original methodology: Researchers report that nucleated cell counts were estimated from reference gene primer amplification. Produced via immunoSEQ multiplex PCR; TCRdb's table is partial and in-frame only. That table supplies the V and J calls and clone size; D and trimming were determined from the DNA. The sample has 160,000 or so clones; around 85% are singletons. Trimming pared 0 bases from V and 6 bases from J, leaving 6 bases between. Germline CDR1 and CDR2: SGHAT and FQNNGV. The CDR3 extends over 13 amino acids. The chain uses TRBV11-2 and TRBJ1-5; no firm D call. The clonotype comes from a woman aged 70-85 years with acute or convalescent COVID-19. Sequencing input: peripheral blood. This CDR3 is CASSLDRVQPQHF. The DNA for the CDR3 is TGTGCCAGCAGCTTAGATCGTGTTCAGCCCCAGCATTTT.